Listed here are 27 T cell receptor beta chains from one sample, sequenced in a study of blood T cell repertoires in COVID-19. Profiling relied on immunoSEQ multiplex PCR, and the TCRdb table lists in-frame clones only, not all of them. Of 150,000 to 250,000 clones in the sample, around 79% were seen once. Sequenced input: peripheral blood. These receptors all stem from a woman aged 40 to 55 with COVID-19, enrolled during active disease.

This chain uses TRBV19 with TRBJ2-7, with D possibly TRBD1 on 5 matching bases. The CDR3 extends over 13 amino acids. Germline V CDR1 and CDR2: LNHDA, SQIVND (reference sequence). The ends were cut back, 9 bases at V and 3 bases at J, with 15 bases in the middle. CDR3 sequence reads: CASRPGPDYEQYF. The CDR3 bases are TGTGCCAGCCGACCAGGGCCGGACTACGAGCAGTACTTC.

This chain links TRBV4-1 with TRBJ2-3; TRBD2 agrees at 10 bases. Germline CDR1 is MGHRA and CDR2 is YSYEKL. The trim removed 0 bases at V and 5 bases at J, leaving 14 bases unmatched. The CDR3 totals 19 residues. The CDR3 region is CASSQEASGRLAARDTQYF. The CDR3 DNA sequence: TGCGCCAGCAGCCAAGAAGCTAGCGGGAGATTGGCCGCCCGAGATACGCAGTATTTT.

This clone has a single count. This sequence joins TRBV6-5 and TRBJ2-7, with D perhaps TRBD2 (6 bases). This CDR3 is 16 amino acids long. Trimming took off 2 bases at V and 2 bases at J, with 16 bases between the two ends. Germline V gene sequence: CDR1 MNHEY, CDR2 SVGAGI. The CDR3 nucleotides are TGTGCCAGCAGTTACGACGGGGGATCCTCTCCCTACGAGCAGTACTTC. This sequence encodes CASSYDGGSSPYEQYF.

This chain joins TRBV6-6 and TRBJ1-1; the match to TRBD1 covers 7 bases. In germline, CDR1 is MNHNY, CDR2 SVGAGI (reference sequence). The ends lost 6 bases at V and 9 bases at J; junction bases unmatched: 13. The CDR3 length is 14 residues. For the CDR3, the DNA is TGTGCCAGCAGAAACGAAATCGGACAGGCGAAAGCTTTCTTT. It translates to CASRNEIGQAKAFF.

V gene TRBV14 combines with J gene TRBJ1-2; D is uncertain. The ends were cut back, 0 bases at V and 3 bases at J, with 11 bases in the middle. This CDR3 has 15 amino acids. Germline CDR1 SGHDN, CDR2 FVKESK. CDR3 residues: CASSQDEVFHYGYTF. CDR3 bases: TGTGCCAGCAGCCAAGATGAGGTATTTCACTATGGCTACACCTTC.

V and J are TRBV19 and TRBJ2-1; TRBD1 aligns across 7 bases. This CDR3 spans 13 amino acids. Per germline, CDR1 LNHDA and CDR2 SQIVND (reference sequence). J gave up 6 bases and V 6 bases, and 5 bases lay outside the gene matches. Here the CDR3 reads CASSPTGPNEQFF. CDR3 DNA sequence: TGTGCCAGTAGCCCGACAGGGCCCAATGAGCAGTTCTTC.

This chain links TRBV7-8 with TRBJ2-7, with 14 nucleotides matching TRBD2. The junction had 26 bases not matched to a gene; V was cut back by 5 bases and J by 2 bases. In germline, CDR1 is SGHVS, CDR2 FQNEAQ. This CDR3 spans 23 amino acids. For the CDR3, the DNA is TGTGCCAGCAGCCCACGAGGCAGACTGAAGACCGGGACTAGCGGGGGCCTCACCTACGAGCAGTACTTC. The encoded protein is CASSPRGRLKTGTSGGLTYEQYF.

The chain has TRBV6-5 and TRBJ2-7, with D maybe TRBD2 (5 bases). Trimming took off 0 bases at V and 7 bases at J, with 16 bases between the two ends. Germline loops: CDR1 MNHEY, CDR2 SVGAGI. The CDR3 extends over 15 amino acids. The CDR3 DNA reads TGTGCCAGCAGTTACTCGAGAGGACTTCACGGGGAGCAGTACTTC. Translating gives CASSYSRGLHGEQYF.

This chain connects TRBV9 to TRBJ2-2; a possible D gene is TRBD1 (6 bases). Germline V gene sequence: CDR1 SGDLS, CDR2 YYNGEE. The V end was cut by 4 bases, the J end by 5 bases, with 12 bases between. The CDR3 has 14 residues. The CDR3 reads CASSINTGTGELFF. DNA for the CDR3: TGTGCCAGCAGCATTAACACAGGGACCGGGGAGCTGTTTTTT.

The chain joins TRBV5-1 to TRBJ2-7; 12 bases align to TRBD2. The V segment lost 4 bases and the J segment 2 bases; nucleotides outside the gene matches: 7. The CDR3 is made up of 16 amino acids. Germline CDR1 is SGHRS and CDR2 is YFSETQ. The CDR3 loop is CASSLTSGRGPYEQYF. The CDR3, as DNA: TGCGCCAGCAGCCTGACTAGCGGGAGAGGACCCTACGAGCAGTACTTC.

J is TRBJ1-2 and V is TRBV30; a weak D match, TRBD1 (5 bases). V was shortened by 4 bases and J by 2 bases, with 8 bases between the two germline ends. Per germline, CDR1 GTSNPN and CDR2 SVGIG (reference sequence). CDR3 length equals 12 residues. The CDR3 coding sequence is TGTGCCTGGATGCCAGGGAACTATGGCTACACCTTC. It is translated as CAWMPGNYGYTF.

As concerns this clone: The same CDR3 also results from other DNA sequences found in this sample. V usage is TRBV2 and J usage is TRBJ2-7; TRBD1 aligns across 7 bases. CDR3 length: 14 residues. Germline V lookup: CDR1 SNHLY, CDR2 FYNNEI. With V trimmed by 6 bases and J by 1 base, 6 bases remained unmatched. The CDR3 DNA reads TGTGCCAGCAGGAACAGGGGTTCTTCCTACGAGCAGTACTTC. Encoded protein: CASRNRGSSYEQYF.

V is TRBV5-1 and J is TRBJ1-6; D is uncertain. V lost 0 bases, J lost 7 bases, and 11 bases lay in between. Germline values: CDR1 SGHRS, CDR2 YFSETQ. The CDR3 extends over 15 amino acids. CDR3 coding DNA: TGCGCCAGCAGCTTGGAAGCGCACAAGAATTCACCCCTCCACTTT. Translating gives CASSLEAHKNSPLHF.

This clone showed up just once. V is TRBV21-1 and J is TRBJ2-7; the table assigns TRBD2, which was not confirmed against the DNA. TRBV21-1 is a known pseudogene. This CDR3 contains 14 residues. In nucleotides, the CDR3 is TGTGCCAGCAGCAAGGGGAGGAGGGCCTACGAGCAGTACTTC. This gives the protein CASSKGRRAYEQYF.

The V call is TRBV11-3, the J call TRBJ2-7, with 9 bases fitting TRBD1. The CDR3 is 14 amino acids. V lost 5 bases to trimming and J lost 5 bases; unmatched junction nucleotides: 7. CDR1 SGHNT and CDR2 YENEEA come from the germline V gene. The CDR3 coding sequence is TGTGCCAGCAGCCCCGGGACAGGGCCCAACGAGCAGTACTTC. Its protein is CASSPGTGPNEQYF.

V and J are TRBV27 and TRBJ2-7, with 9 bases that match TRBD1. J gave up 3 bases and V 6 bases, and 6 bases lay outside the gene matches. Germline CDR1 is MNHEY and CDR2 is SMNVEV (reference sequence). The CDR3 is made up of 14 amino acids. The CDR3 here is CASRLGQGFYEQYF. The DNA for the CDR3 is TGTGCCAGCAGGTTGGGACAGGGATTCTACGAGCAGTACTTC.

This clone appeared a single time. This rearrangement joins TRBV6-5 to TRBJ2-3, with TRBD2 as a possible D gene (6 bases). Per the germline V gene, CDR1 is MNHEY and CDR2 is SVGAGI. V was clipped by 8 bases and J by 1 base, with 13 bases between them. The length of the CDR3 is 14 residues. CDR3 residues: CASLRGGGTDTQYF. CDR3 sequence (DNA): TGTGCCAGCTTAAGGGGCGGGGGCACAGATACGCAGTATTTT.

This clone was counted a few times. The rearrangement links TRBV9 to TRBJ2-7; TRBD1 matches at 8 bases. With V trimmed by 4 bases and J by 6 bases, 9 bases remained unmatched. The CDR3 runs 14 residues. Per germline, CDR1 SGDLS and CDR2 YYNGEE. CDR3 in amino acids: CASSTHLDRAEQYF. The CDR3 region has the DNA TGTGCCAGCAGCACCCACTTGGACAGGGCCGAGCAGTACTTC.

This rearrangement joins TRBV5-1 to TRBJ2-5; 9 bases map to TRBD1. Trimming removed 2 bases from V and 4 bases from J; junction bases left unmatched: 6. The CDR3 is 15 amino acids. Germline lookup yields CDR1 SGHRS and CDR2 YFSETQ. CDR3 protein: CASSLTGGAGETQYF. For the CDR3, the DNA is TGCGCCAGCAGCTTAACAGGGGGCGCGGGAGAGACCCAGTACTTC.

The J gene is TRBJ2-1, the V gene TRBV3-1 (or the pseudogene TRBV3-2); TRBD2 agrees at 9 bases. This CDR3 spans 16 amino acids. CDR1 LGHDT and CDR2 YNNKEL come from the germline V gene (reference sequence). The V and J ends lost 7 bases and 4 bases, in that order; junction bases with no gene match: 11. The CDR3 is CASTTRLLAGYNEQFF. CDR3 nucleotide sequence: TGTGCCAGCACCACAAGGTTACTAGCGGGTTACAATGAGCAGTTCTTC.

The V and J genes are TRBV2 and TRBJ2-5; 11 nucleotides agree with TRBD2. The CDR3 has 14 amino acids. With V trimmed by 6 bases and J by 7 bases, 7 bases remained unmatched. Germline lookup yields CDR1 SNHLY and CDR2 FYNNEI. The CDR3, as DNA: TGTGCCAGCAGAGGGACTAGCGGCCCTGTGACCCAGTACTTC. As protein: CASRGTSGPVTQYF.

The CDR3 reads CASRRRTGISGTEAFF. Here the CDR3 DNA reads TGTGCCAGCAGGAGGAGGACAGGGATATCGGGCACTGAAGCTTTCTTT. The J gene is TRBJ1-1, the V gene TRBV5-6, with 8 bases identical to TRBD1. CDR3 size: 16 residues. V shed 5 bases, J shed 4 bases, and the junction held 13 bases outside the gene matches. Germline V lookup: CDR1 SGHDT, CDR2 YYEEEE.

The sample holds a few counts of this clone. The CDR3 DNA sequence: TGCGCCAGCAGTGCGGTTCTAGCTGGAGATACGCAGTATTTT. Amino acid sequence: CASSAVLAGDTQYF. The V gene is TRBV10-1, the J gene TRBJ2-3; perhaps TRBD2 as D (5 bases). The CDR3 has 14 residues. V lost 4 bases to trimming and J lost 5 bases, with 13 bases between them. From germline, CDR1 is WNHNN and CDR2 SYGVQD (reference sequence).

This chain uses TRBV7-2 with TRBJ2-1, with 8 bases identical to TRBD2. After removal of 5 bases from V and 2 bases from J, the junction contained 5 bases not matched to a gene. CDR3 length: 15 amino acids. Germline CDR1 and CDR2: SGHTA and FQGNSA. The DNA of the CDR3 is TGTGCCAGCAGCCGGGGGGGGGCAGCCTACAATGAGCAGTTCTTC. The encoded protein is CASSRGGAAYNEQFF.

The chain links TRBV5-1 to TRBJ1-2, with unresolved D. Germline lookup yields CDR1 SGHRS and CDR2 YFSETQ. The V and J ends lost 0 bases and 8 bases respectively, with 11 bases between them. There are 13 residues in the CDR3. The CDR3 region has the DNA TGCGCCAGCAGCTTGGGGCAGGCTGGCGGCTACACCTTC. This encodes CASSLGQAGGYTF.

This chain uses TRBV13 with TRBJ2-7, with D possibly TRBD2 on 6 matching bases. V was shortened by 5 bases and J by 3 bases, with 17 bases between the two germline ends. The CDR3 is 15 amino acids. Germline CDR1 PRHDT, CDR2 FYEKMQ (reference sequence). The CDR3 DNA sequence: TGTGCCAGCAGCCTGACCACCCCGGGAGACTACGAGCAGTACTTC. Its protein product is CASSLTTPGDYEQYF.

This clone was counted between two and nine times. CDR3 protein: CASSVQGSGYTF. The CDR3, as DNA: TGTGCCAGCAGTGTACAGGGTTCTGGCTACACCTTC. The chain recombines TRBV12-3 or TRBV12-4 with TRBJ1-2, with D possibly TRBD1 on 6 matching bases. The V gene lost 5 bases and the J gene lost 7 bases, with 11 bases spanning the gap. The CDR3 has 12 amino acids.